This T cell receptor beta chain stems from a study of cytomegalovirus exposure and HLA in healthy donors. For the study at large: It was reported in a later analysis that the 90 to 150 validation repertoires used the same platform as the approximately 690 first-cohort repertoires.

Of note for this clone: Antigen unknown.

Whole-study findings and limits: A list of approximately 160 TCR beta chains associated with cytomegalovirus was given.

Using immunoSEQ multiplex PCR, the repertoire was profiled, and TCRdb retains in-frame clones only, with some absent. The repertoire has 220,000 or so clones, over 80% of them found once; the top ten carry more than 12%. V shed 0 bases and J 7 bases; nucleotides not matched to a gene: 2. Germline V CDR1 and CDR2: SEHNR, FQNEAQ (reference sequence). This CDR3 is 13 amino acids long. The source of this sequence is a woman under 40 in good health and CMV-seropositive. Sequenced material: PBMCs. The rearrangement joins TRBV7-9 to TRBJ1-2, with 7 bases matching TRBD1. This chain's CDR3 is CASSLATGFGYTF. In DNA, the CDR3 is TGTGCCAGCAGCTTAGCGACAGGGTTTGGCTACACCTTC.